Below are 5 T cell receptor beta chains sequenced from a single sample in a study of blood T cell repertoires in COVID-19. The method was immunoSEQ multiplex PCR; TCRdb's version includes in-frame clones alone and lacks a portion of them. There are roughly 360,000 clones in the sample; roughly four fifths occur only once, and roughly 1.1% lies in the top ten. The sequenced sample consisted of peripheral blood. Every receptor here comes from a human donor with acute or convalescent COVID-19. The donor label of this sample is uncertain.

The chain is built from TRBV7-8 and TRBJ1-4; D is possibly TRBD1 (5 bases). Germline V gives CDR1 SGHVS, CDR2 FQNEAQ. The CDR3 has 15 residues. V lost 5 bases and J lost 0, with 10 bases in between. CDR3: CASSAWGATNEKLFF. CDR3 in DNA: TGTGCCAGCAGCGCTTGGGGGGCAACTAATGAAAAACTGTTTTTT.

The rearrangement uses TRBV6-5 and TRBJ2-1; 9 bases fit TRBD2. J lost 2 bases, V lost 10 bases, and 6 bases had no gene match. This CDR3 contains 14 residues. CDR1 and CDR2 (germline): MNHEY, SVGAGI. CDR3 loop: CAIEASGAYNEQFF. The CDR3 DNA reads TGTGCCATTGAGGCTAGCGGGGCCTACAATGAGCAGTTCTTC.

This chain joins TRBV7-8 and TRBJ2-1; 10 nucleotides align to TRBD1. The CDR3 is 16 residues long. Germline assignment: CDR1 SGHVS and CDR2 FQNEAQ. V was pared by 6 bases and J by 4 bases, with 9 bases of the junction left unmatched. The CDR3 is CASRGQGGVTYNEQFF. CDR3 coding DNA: TGTGCCAGCAGAGGACAGGGGGGAGTGACGTACAATGAGCAGTTCTTC.

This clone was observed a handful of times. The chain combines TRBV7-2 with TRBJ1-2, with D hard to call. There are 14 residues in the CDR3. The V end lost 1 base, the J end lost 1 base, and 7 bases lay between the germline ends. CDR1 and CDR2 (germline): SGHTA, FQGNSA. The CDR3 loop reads CASSLETSNYGYTF. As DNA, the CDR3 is TGTGCCAGCAGCTTAGAAACTAGTAACTATGGCTACACCTTC.

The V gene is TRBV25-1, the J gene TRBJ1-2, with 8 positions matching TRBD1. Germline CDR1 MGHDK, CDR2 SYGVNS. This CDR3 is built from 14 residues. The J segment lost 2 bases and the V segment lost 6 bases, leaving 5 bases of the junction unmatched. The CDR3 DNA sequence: TGTGCCAGCAGGGGGACAGGTCGGAACTATGGCTACACCTTC. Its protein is CASRGTGRNYGYTF.